This entry concerns a single T cell receptor (beta chain). Its antigen is currently unknown. Each sample used about 2–5.5 ug genomic DNA, matched between paired samples. Generated by immunoSEQ multiplex PCR, the TCRdb table keeps only in-frame clones and is missing some. This sample has a few thousand clones, with 70% to 90% found just once. This sample stems from a study of T cells in lung cancer brain metastases. Study-wide results and caveats: Effects of preoperative corticosteroids on T cell infiltration in brain metastases could not be controlled. Brain metastases had fewer unique productive clones than primaries (median 1540 versus 4551). Most clones were lesion-specific, with limited overlap between paired lesions (Morisita 0.2 to 0.25).

The V gene's germline CDR1 is LNHDA and CDR2 SQIVND (reference sequence). Trimming removed 6 bases from V and 10 bases from J; junction bases left unmatched: 18. The CDR3 consists of 17 residues. The material sequenced was tumor tissue from the primary lung tumor. This TCR derives from a woman aged 50 to 65 with non-small cell lung cancer. The rearrangement joins TRBV19 to TRBJ2-2, with TRBD1 matching 9 bases. The DNA for the CDR3 is TGTGCCAGTAGCGTTTTGGGGACAGGGCCACGGGTAGTGGAGCTGTTTTTT. Translation gives CASSVLGTGPRVVELFF.